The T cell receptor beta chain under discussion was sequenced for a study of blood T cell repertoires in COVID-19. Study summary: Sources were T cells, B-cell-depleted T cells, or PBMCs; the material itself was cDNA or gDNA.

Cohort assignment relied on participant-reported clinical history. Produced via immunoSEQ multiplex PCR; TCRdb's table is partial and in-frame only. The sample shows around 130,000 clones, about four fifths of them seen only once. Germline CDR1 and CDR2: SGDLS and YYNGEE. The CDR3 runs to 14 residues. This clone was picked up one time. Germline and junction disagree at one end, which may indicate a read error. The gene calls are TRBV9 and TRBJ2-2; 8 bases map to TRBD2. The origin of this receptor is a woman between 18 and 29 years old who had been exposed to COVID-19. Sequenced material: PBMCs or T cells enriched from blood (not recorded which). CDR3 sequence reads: CASTISGNAGELFF. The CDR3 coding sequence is TGTGCCAGCACGATTAGCGGGAACGCCGGGGAGCTGTTTTTT.